These T cell receptor beta chains were read from a single sample in a study of blood T cell repertoires in COVID-19. Measured with immunoSEQ multiplex PCR; TCRdb has only the in-frame clones, and not every one. Seen here are 250,000 to 350,000 clones, about 82% observed once, and the top ten hold 1.5% to 2%. Sequenced sample: peripheral blood. These receptors were obtained from a woman in her forties or fifties with acute or convalescent COVID-19. CDR3s include the opening cysteine and the closing phenylalanine or tryptophan. D genes are given only for firm matches. Some rows mark clone size as missing; the rest say once, few, many or name a class of expanded clone.

clone_size,d_call,j_call,v_call,cdr3_aa,cdr3_nt
NA,TRBD2,TRBJ2-7,TRBV28,CASRSGGRAYEQYF,TGTGCCAGCAGATCGGGCGGGAGGGCGTACGAGCAGTACTTC
NA,TRBD2,TRBJ2-1,TRBV19,CATSGLAGVHEQFF,TGTGCCACCTCGGGACTAGCGGGAGTCCATGAGCAGTTCTTC
few,NA,TRBJ1-5,TRBV4-1,CASSLRRGEQPQHF,TGCGCCAGCAGCCTGAGGCGGGGGGAACAGCCCCAGCATTTT
NA,TRBD2,TRBJ2-4,TRBV9,CASSAGTSGRGIMYF,TGTGCCAGCAGCGCCGGGACTAGCGGGAGAGGGATTATGTACTTC
NA,NA,TRBJ2-2,TRBV3-1/TRBV3-2,CASSQDKGEGQLKELFF,TGTGCCAGCAGCCAAGATAAGGGGGAGGGCCAGTTGAAGGAGCTGTTTTTT
few,TRBD1,TRBJ1-4,TRBV2,CASSSNRGTEKLFF,TGTGCCAGCAGTAGTAACAGGGGGACTGAAAAACTGTTTTTT
NA,TRBD1,TRBJ1-2,TRBV18,CASWGQGALDYGYTF,TGTGCCAGCTGGGGACAGGGGGCGCTTGACTATGGCTACACCTTC
NA,NA,TRBJ1-5,TRBV6-1,CASRESAGRGDQPQHF,TGTGCCAGCAGAGAATCCGCCGGGAGGGGCGATCAGCCCCAGCATTTT
once,TRBD1,TRBJ1-5,TRBV18,CASSPGQGDWGNQPQHF,TGTGCCAGCTCACCCGGACAGGGAGACTGGGGCAATCAGCCCCAGCATTTT
NA,NA,TRBJ1-1,TRBV11-2,CASSLRGPVAEAFF,TGTGCCAGCAGCTTAAGGGGTCCTGTGGCTGAAGCTTTCTTT
once,TRBD1,TRBJ2-7,TRBV7-8,CASSSRGSYEQYF,TGTGCCAGCAGCTCCAGGGGGAGCTACGAGCAGTACTTC
NA,TRBD2,TRBJ2-3,TRBV7-9,CASSFLAGVGDTQYF,TGTGCCAGCAGCTTTTTAGCGGGAGTGGGAGATACGCAGTATTTT
NA,NA,TRBJ2-1,TRBV24-1,CATSDPGQGNWDEQFF,TGTGCCACCAGTGATCCCGGACAAGGCAATTGGGATGAGCAGTTCTTC
NA,NA,TRBJ1-3,TRBV3-1/TRBV3-2,CASRDTGPGNTIYF,TGTGCCAGCAGGGACACAGGTCCGGGAAACACCATATATTTT
NA,TRBD2,TRBJ2-1,TRBV5-6,CASSLNGLAGASNEQFF,TGTGCCAGCAGCTTAAATGGACTAGCGGGAGCGTCGAATGAGCAGTTCTTC
few,NA,TRBJ2-4,TRBV5-5,CASSLRGGEGDQYF,TGTGCCAGCAGCTTGCGGGGCGGGGAGGGGGATCAGTACTTC
NA,NA,TRBJ2-5,TRBV21-1,CASSPQGETQYF,TGTGCCAGCAGCCCCCAGGGGGAGACCCAGTACTTC
NA,TRBD1,TRBJ1-2,TRBV7-8,CASSPGTAANYGYTF,TGTGCCAGCAGCCCAGGGACAGCCGCTAACTATGGCTACACCTTC